The 18 T cell receptor beta chains below all came from one sample that was sequenced in a study of T cells in localized non-small cell lung cancer. The protocol was immunoSEQ multiplex PCR, while the TCRdb copy is restricted to in-frame clones and leaves out a portion. This sample has about 23,000 clones, with 75% to 95% found just once. The source material was peripheral blood, sampled before any cancer treatment. These receptors all stem from a woman aged 35-75 years with stage I lung adenocarcinoma.

The sample holds a few counts of this clone. V gene TRBV4-1 combines with J gene TRBJ2-7; 7 nucleotides line up with TRBD1. Germline-derived CDR1 and CDR2 are MGHRA and YSYEKL. This CDR3 region has 15 residues. V shed 5 bases, J shed 9 bases, and the junction held 16 bases outside the gene matches. This CDR3 reads CASSNQGQAPEWQYF. CDR3 nucleotide sequence: TGCGCCAGCAGCAATCAAGGACAGGCCCCCGAGTGGCAGTACTTC.

V gene TRBV30 combines with J gene TRBJ1-4; D is uncertain. CDR1 GTSNPN and CDR2 SVGIG come from the germline V gene (reference sequence). The CDR3 length is 13 residues. The V end was cut by 3 bases, the J end by 5 bases, with 10 bases between. CDR3 amino acids: CAWSRSPNEKLFF. In nucleotides, the CDR3 is TGTGCCTGGAGCCGGAGCCCAAATGAAAAACTGTTTTTT.

CDR3 DNA sequence: TGTGCCAGCAGCCTTGGACTAGCGGGAGAGAGTGAGCAGTTCTTC. Encoded protein: CASSLGLAGESEQFF. This sequence joins TRBV7-2 and TRBJ2-1; TRBD2 agrees at 13 bases. Losses at the gene ends were 5 bases for V and 9 bases for J; bases not matched to a gene: 7. This CDR3 spans 15 amino acids. Looked up from germline, CDR1 is SGHTA and CDR2 is FQGNSA.

V usage is TRBV28 and J usage is TRBJ2-3; D is unresolved. The CDR3 has 12 residues. Germline assignment: CDR1 MDHEN and CDR2 SYDVKM. Trimming shortened V by 0 bases and J by 5 bases, and 3 bases separated the two germline ends. Written as DNA, the CDR3 is TGTGCCAGCAGTTTATGGGGAGATACGCAGTATTTT. Translation: CASSLWGDTQYF. Complete variable domain (other parts from reference TRBV28 and TRBJ2-3): DVKVTQSSRYLVKRTGEKVFLECVQDMDHENMFWYRQDPGLGLRLIYFSYDVKMKEKGDIPEGYSVSREKKERFSLILESASTNQTSMYLCASSLWGDTQYFGPGTRLTVL.

As DNA, the CDR3 is TGTGCCAGCAGTTTTGGACTTTACAATGAGCAGTTCTTC. It is translated as CASSFGLYNEQFF. The chain employs TRBV27 and TRBJ2-1, with TRBD2 as a possible D gene (5 bases). The germline V gene encodes CDR1 MNHEY and CDR2 SMNVEV (reference sequence). The CDR3 covers 13 residues. Trimming took 3 bases from V and 4 from J, leaving 7 bases between them.

This CDR3 is CASSPFGPSTDTQYF. In DNA, the CDR3 is TGTGCCAGTAGTCCCTTCGGGCCTAGCACAGATACGCAGTATTTT. The V call is TRBV19, the J call TRBJ2-3; D remains unclear. The CDR3 spans 15 residues. Deletions cut 5 bases from V and 0 bases from J, with 12 bases between. From germline, CDR1 is LNHDA and CDR2 SQIVND (reference sequence).

The chain joins TRBV6-1 to TRBJ1-5; D may be TRBD1 (5 bases). CDR1 MNHNS and CDR2 SASEGT come from the germline V gene. V lost 4 bases and J lost 4, with 8 bases in between. The length of the CDR3 is 13 residues. CDR3 protein: CASSAQENQPQHF. As DNA, the CDR3 is TGTGCCAGCAGTGCACAGGAGAATCAGCCCCAGCATTTT.

The chain recombines TRBV5-1 with TRBJ1-2, with D possibly matching TRBD1 (5 bases). Between the trimmed V and J ends, which lost 0 bases and 7 bases, there was a span of 10 bases. CDR1 SGHRS and CDR2 YFSETQ come from the germline V gene. The CDR3 extends over 13 amino acids. CDR3 bases: TGCGCCAGCAGCTTGGCGGGGACTGGTGGCTACACCTTC. This encodes CASSLAGTGGYTF.

In this sample, this clone turned up once. The chain links TRBV5-1 to TRBJ2-5; D is tentatively TRBD1 or TRBD2 (5 bases each). Deletions cut 4 bases from V and 3 bases from J, with 13 bases between. This CDR3 is 14 amino acids long. Germline V gene lookup returns CDR1 SGHRS and CDR2 YFSETQ. The CDR3 reads CASSPGTMEETQYF. CDR3 coding DNA: TGCGCCAGCAGCCCTGGGACCATGGAAGAGACCCAGTACTTC.

A few counts support this clone. The chain uses TRBV9 and TRBJ2-7; perhaps TRBD1 as D (6 bases). CDR1 and CDR2 from the germline V gene are SGDLS and YYNGEE. CDR3 length equals 16 residues. Trimming pared 0 bases from V and 2 bases from J, leaving 15 bases between. The CDR3 here is CASSVGDKLGPYEQYF. CDR3 nucleotides: TGTGCCAGCAGCGTAGGGGACAAACTCGGGCCCTACGAGCAGTACTTC.

V usage is TRBV6-5 and J usage is TRBJ2-5; no clear D. The CDR3 covers 14 residues. The V and J ends lost 2 bases and 5 bases respectively, with 12 bases between them. Per the germline V gene, CDR1 is MNHEY and CDR2 is SVGAGI. DNA of the CDR3: TGTGCCAGCAGTTACACCGGCTTCCGGGAGACCCAGTACTTC. Translation gives CASSYTGFRETQYF.

The rearrangement joins TRBV15 to TRBJ2-7; TRBD1 is a possible D gene (5 bases). The CDR3 has 13 amino acids. Trimming removed 5 bases from V and 5 bases from J, with 13 bases in between. CDR1 is LNHNV, CDR2 YYDKDF, per germline (reference sequence). The CDR3 region has the DNA TGTGCCACCAGCGGACATTCCGAAGACGAGCAGTACTTC. Residues: CATSGHSEDEQYF.

The chain couples TRBV7-9 to TRBJ1-1; D not certain. Between the trimmed V and J ends, which lost 0 bases and 9 bases, there was a span of 8 bases. Germline CDR1 reads SEHNR; CDR2 reads FQNEAQ (reference sequence). The CDR3 extends over 12 amino acids. This chain's CDR3 is CASSLAGGQAFF. The CDR3 DNA follows: TGTGCCAGCAGCTTAGCGGGTGGGCAAGCTTTCTTT.

The chain couples TRBV10-1 to TRBJ1-4; 10 nucleotides match TRBD1. There are 14 residues in the CDR3. CDR1 WNHNN and CDR2 SYGVQD come from the germline V gene (reference sequence). V lost 6 bases to trimming and J lost 6 bases; unmatched junction nucleotides: 4. DNA of the CDR3: TGCGCCAGCAGCCCCGGGACAGGGGATGAAAAACTGTTTTTT. Translated, it gives CASSPGTGDEKLFF.

V and J are TRBV6-5 and TRBJ2-7; 11 positions match TRBD1. Germline CDR1 MNHEY, CDR2 SVGAGI. The CDR3 length is 15 residues. The V gene end was trimmed by 0 bases and the J gene end by 3 bases; junction bases not matched to a gene: 1. The CDR3 sequence is CASSYSGTGGYEQYF. The CDR3 DNA follows: TGTGCCAGCAGTTACTCCGGGACAGGGGGCTACGAGCAGTACTTC.

The CDR3 loop is CASSESDWRQETQYF. The CDR3 DNA reads as TGCGCCAGCAGTGAGTCGGACTGGAGACAAGAGACCCAGTACTTC. This chain uses TRBV10-2 with TRBJ2-5; tentatively, D is TRBD2 (5 bases). Trimming removed 0 bases at V and 2 bases at J, with 10 bases between. This CDR3 has 15 residues. Germline V gene lookup returns CDR1 WSHSY and CDR2 SAAADI.

The chain uses TRBV7-9 and TRBJ2-7; the match to TRBD1 covers 7 bases. The CDR3 is 13 amino acids. Germline lookup yields CDR1 SEHNR and CDR2 FQNEAQ (reference sequence). V was pared by 5 bases and J by 7 bases, with 8 bases of the junction left unmatched. This CDR3 is CASSVSGTEEQYF. DNA of the CDR3: TGTGCCAGCAGCGTGTCCGGGACAGAGGAGCAGTACTTC.

In this sample, this clone turned up once. In DNA, the CDR3 is TGTGCCAGCAGTCCCGAAGGGGCGGGCGGTACAGATACGCAGTATTTT. It specifies CASSPEGAGGTDTQYF. V gene TRBV27 combines with J gene TRBJ2-3, with D perhaps TRBD1 or TRBD2 (5 bases each). V lost 5 bases and J 3 bases, leaving 18 bases between the germline ends. Germline-derived CDR1 and CDR2 are MNHEY and SMNVEV (reference sequence). The CDR3 is made up of 16 amino acids.